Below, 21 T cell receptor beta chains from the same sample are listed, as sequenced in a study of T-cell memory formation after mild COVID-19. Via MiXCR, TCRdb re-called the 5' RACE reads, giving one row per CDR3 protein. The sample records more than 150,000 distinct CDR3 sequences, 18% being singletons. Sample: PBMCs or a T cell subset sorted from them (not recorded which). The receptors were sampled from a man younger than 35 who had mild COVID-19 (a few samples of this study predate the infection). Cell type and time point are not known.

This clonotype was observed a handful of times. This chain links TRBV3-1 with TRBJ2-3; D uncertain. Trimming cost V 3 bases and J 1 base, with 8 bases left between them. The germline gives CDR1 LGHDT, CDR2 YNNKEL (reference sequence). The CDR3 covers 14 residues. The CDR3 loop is CASSHLAGTDTQYF. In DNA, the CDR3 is TGTGCCAGCAGCCATTTGGCCGGCACAGATACGCAGTATTTT.

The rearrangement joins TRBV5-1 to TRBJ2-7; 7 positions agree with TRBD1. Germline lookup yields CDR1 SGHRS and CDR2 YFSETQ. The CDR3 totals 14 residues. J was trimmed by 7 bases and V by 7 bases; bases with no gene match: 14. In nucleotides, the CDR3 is TGCGCCAGCGCCTCCGGGACAGCTCCTTATGAGCAGTACTTC. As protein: CASASGTAPYEQYF.

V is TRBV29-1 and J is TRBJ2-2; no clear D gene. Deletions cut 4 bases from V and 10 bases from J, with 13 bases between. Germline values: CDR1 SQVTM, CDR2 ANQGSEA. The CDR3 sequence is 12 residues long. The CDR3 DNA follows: TGCAGCGTTGCCATGCGGTCTTCGGAGCTGTTTTTT. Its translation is CSVAMRSSELFF.

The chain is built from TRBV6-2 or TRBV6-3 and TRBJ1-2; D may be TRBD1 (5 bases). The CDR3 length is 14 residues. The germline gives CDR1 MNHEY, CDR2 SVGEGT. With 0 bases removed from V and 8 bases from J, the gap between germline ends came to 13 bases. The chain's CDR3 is CASSYSDTPDGYTF. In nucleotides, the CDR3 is TGTGCCAGCAGTTACTCGGACACCCCGGACGGCTACACCTTC.

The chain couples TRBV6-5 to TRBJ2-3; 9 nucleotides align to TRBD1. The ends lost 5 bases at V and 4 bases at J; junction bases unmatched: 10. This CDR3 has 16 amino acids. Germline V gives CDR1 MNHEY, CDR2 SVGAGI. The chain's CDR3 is CASSETGGARSDTQYF. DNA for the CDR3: TGTGCCAGCAGTGAAACAGGGGGCGCAAGATCAGATACGCAGTATTTT.

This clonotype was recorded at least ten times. The CDR3 sequence: CASSGTGEKLFF. The CDR3 coding sequence is TGTGCCAGCAGTGGGACAGGGGAAAAACTGTTTTTT. The chain combines TRBV28 with TRBJ1-4, with 9 bases identical to TRBD1. Germline CDR1 and CDR2: MDHEN and SYDVKM. Trimming cost V 5 bases and J 8 bases; bases outside gene matches: 0. The CDR3 sequence is 12 residues long.

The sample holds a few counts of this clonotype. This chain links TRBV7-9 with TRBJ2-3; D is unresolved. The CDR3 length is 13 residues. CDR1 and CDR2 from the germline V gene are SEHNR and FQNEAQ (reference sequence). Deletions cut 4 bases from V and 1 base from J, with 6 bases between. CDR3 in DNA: TGTGCCAGCAGCTCCTTGGGCACAGATACGCAGTATTTT. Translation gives CASSSLGTDTQYF.

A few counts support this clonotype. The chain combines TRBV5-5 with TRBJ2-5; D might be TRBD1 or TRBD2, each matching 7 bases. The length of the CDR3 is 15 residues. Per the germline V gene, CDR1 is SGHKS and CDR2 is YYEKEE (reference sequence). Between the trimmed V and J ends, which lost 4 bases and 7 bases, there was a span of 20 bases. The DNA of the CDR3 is TGTGCCAGCAGCGGGGGGAGGGGGCTCGGCGGGACCCAGTACTTC. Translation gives CASSGGRGLGGTQYF.

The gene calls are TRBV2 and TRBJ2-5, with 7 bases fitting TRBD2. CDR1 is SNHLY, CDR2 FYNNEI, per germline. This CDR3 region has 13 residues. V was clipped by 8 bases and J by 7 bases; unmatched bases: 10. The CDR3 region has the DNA TGTGCCAGCCGTAAGACTAGCCCAGGGACCCAGTACTTC. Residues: CASRKTSPGTQYF.

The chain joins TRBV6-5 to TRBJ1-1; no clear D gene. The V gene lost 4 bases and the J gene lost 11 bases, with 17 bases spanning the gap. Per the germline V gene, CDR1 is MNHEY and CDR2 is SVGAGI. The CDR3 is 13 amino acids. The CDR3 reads CASSSPGTSVAFF. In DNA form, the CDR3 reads TGTGCCAGCAGTTCACCGGGAACCTCGGTCGCTTTCTTT.

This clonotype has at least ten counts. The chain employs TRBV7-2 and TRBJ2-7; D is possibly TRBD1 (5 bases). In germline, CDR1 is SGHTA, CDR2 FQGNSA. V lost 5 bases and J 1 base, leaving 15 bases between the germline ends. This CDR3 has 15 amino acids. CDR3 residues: CASSRQGVASYEQYV. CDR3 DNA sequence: TGTGCCAGCAGCCGGCAGGGTGTAGCATCCTACGAGCAGTACGTC.

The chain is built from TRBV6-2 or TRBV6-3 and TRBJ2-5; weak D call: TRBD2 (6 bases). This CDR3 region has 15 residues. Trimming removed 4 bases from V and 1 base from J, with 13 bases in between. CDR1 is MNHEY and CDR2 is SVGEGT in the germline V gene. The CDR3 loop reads CASSSRGGRQETQYF. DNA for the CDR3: TGTGCCAGCAGTTCCCGGGGAGGCCGCCAAGAGACCCAGTACTTC.

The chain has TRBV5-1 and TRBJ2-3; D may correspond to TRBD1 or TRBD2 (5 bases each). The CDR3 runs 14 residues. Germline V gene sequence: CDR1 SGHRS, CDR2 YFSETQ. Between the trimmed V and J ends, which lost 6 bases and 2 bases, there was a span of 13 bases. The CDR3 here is CASTEGLDTDTQYF. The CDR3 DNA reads TGCGCCAGCACCGAGGGGCTTGACACAGATACGCAGTATTTT.

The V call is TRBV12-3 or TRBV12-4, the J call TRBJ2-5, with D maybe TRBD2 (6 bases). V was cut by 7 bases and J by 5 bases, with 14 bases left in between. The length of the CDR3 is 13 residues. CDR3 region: CASKGGAQETQYF. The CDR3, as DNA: TGTGCCAGCAAAGGCGGGGCTCAGGAGACCCAGTACTTC.

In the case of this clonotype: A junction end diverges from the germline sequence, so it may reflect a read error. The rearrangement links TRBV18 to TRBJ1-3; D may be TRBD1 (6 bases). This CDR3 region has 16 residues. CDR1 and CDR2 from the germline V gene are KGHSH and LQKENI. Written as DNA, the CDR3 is TGTGCCAGCTCACCTCGTACAGGGCGGTCTGGTAACACCATATATTTT. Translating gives CASSPRTGRSGNTIYF.

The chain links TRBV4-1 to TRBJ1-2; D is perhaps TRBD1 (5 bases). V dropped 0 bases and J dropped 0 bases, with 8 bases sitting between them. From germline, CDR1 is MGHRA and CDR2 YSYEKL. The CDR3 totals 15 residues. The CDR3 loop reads CASSQDPGANYGYTF. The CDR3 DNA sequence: TGCGCCAGCAGCCAAGATCCGGGGGCTAACTATGGCTACACCTTC.

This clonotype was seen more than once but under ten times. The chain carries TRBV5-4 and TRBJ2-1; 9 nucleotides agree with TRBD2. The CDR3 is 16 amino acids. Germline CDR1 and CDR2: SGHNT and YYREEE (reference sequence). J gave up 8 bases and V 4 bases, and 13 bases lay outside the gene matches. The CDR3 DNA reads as TGTGCCAGCAGCACCGGAGCACTAGCGGGTGTCGATGAGCAGTTCTTC. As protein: CASSTGALAGVDEQFF.

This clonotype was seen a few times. The CDR3 DNA reads TGCGCCAGCAGCCTACAGGAGGTCTATGGCTACACCTTC. Protein sequence: CASSLQEVYGYTF. The chain uses TRBV5-1 and TRBJ1-2; weak D call: TRBD1 (5 bases). V was clipped by 4 bases and J by 4 bases, with 11 bases between them. The CDR3 length is 13 residues. Looked up from germline, CDR1 is SGHRS and CDR2 is YFSETQ.

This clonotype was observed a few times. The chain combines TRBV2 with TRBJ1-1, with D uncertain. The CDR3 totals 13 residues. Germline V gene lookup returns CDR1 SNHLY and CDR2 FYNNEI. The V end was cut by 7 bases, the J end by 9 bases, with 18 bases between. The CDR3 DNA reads TGTGCCAGCATTCGGTCGGAGGAAAGTAAAGCTTTCTTT. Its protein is CASIRSEESKAFF.

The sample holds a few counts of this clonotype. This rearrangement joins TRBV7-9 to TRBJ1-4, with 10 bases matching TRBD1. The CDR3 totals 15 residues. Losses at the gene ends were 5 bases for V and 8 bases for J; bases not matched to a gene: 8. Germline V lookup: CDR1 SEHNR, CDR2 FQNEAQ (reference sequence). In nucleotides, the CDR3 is TGTGCCAGCAGCGACAGGGGGCAGGTAGAGGAAAAACTGTTTTTT. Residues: CASSDRGQVEEKLFF.

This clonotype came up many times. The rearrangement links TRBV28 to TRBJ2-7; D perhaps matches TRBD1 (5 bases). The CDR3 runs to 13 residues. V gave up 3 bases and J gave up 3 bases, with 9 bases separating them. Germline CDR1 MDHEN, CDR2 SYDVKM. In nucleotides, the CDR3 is TGTGCCAGCAGTTTGACAGAGCGCTACGAGCAGTACTTC. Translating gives CASSLTERYEQYF.